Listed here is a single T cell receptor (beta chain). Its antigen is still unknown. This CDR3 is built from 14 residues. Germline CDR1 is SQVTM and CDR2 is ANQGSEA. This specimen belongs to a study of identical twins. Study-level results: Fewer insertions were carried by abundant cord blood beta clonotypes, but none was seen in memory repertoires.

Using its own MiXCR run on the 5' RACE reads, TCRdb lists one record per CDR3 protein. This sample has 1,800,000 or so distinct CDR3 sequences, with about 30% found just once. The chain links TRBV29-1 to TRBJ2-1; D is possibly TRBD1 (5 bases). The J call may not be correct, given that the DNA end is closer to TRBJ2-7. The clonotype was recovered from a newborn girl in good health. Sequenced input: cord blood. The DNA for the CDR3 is TGCAGCGTGGCCCGACAGCGCACCTACAATGAGCAGTACTTC. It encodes CSVARQRTYNEQYF.